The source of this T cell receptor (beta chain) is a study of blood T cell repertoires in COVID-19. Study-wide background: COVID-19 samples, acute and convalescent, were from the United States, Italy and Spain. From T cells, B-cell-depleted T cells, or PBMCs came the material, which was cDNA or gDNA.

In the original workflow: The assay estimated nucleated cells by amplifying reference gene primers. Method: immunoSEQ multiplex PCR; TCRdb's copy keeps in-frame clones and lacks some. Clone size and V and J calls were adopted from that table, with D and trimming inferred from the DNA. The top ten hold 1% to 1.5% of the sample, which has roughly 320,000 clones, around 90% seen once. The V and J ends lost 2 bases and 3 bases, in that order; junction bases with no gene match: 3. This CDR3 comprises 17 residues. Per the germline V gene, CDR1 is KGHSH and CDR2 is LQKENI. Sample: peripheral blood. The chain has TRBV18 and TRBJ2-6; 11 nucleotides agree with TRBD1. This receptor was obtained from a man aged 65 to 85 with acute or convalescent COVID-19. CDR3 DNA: TGTGCCAGCTCACCAGGACAGGGGGCTAGTGGGGCCAACGTCCTGACTTTC. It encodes CASSPGQGASGANVLTF.